One and the same sample provided the 29 T cell receptor beta chains below, sequenced in a study of tumor-infiltrating lymphocytes in primary liver carcinoma. The researchers obtained blood RNA from unsorted whole blood and also extracted germline DNA. Synthesis of TCR beta cDNA was carried out from 450 to 500 ng total RNA with a constant-region primer. Three rounds of nested multiplex PCR with slightly modified ARM-PCR produced TCR beta libraries. PCR rounds one and two used TRBV1-TRBV30 forward primers with a C-beta reverse primer for around 11 cycles each. TCRdb reprocessed the multiplex PCR reads via MiXCR and lists one record per CDR3 protein. The profile covers around 330,000 distinct CDR3 sequences, with roughly 60% appearing a single time and about a sixth taken by the ten largest. The specimen sequenced was peripheral blood. These receptors came from a woman in her twenties or thirties with primary liver carcinoma and hepatitis B virus infection.

This clonotype was observed once. This may arise from a read error, as a much more abundant clone is one base away. This sequence joins TRBV29-1 and TRBJ2-3, with D possibly TRBD1 on 5 matching bases. The CDR3 length is 13 residues. Trimming pared 7 bases from V and 0 bases from J, leaving 11 bases between. The V gene's germline CDR1 is SQVTM and CDR2 ANQGSEA. CDR3 protein: CSAGAGSTDTQYF. CDR3 DNA: TGCAGCGCTGGGGCCGGGAGCACAGATACGCAGTATTTT.

The chain carries TRBV6-6 and TRBJ2-7, with no clear D. The CDR3 is made up of 16 amino acids. Trimming stripped 4 bases from V and 2 bases from J, with 18 bases between. Germline values: CDR1 MNHNY, CDR2 SVGAGI (reference sequence). Here the CDR3 reads CASSSTHSGSPYEQYF. CDR3 bases: TGTGCCAGCAGTTCCACTCACTCCGGCTCCCCCTACGAGCAGTACTTC.

Regarding this clonotype: A much larger clone differs from this one at a single base, so this may be a read error. V usage is TRBV6-5 and J usage is TRBJ1-2, with 9 bases that match TRBD1. The CDR3 spans 17 residues. V lost 4 bases, J lost 6 bases, and 15 bases stayed unmatched. The germline V gene encodes CDR1 MNHEY and CDR2 SVGAGI. CDR3 loop: CASSSLYSGQGLDGYTF. CDR3 nucleotide sequence: TGTGCCAGCAGTTCCCTCTACTCGGGACAGGGTCTCGATGGCTACACCTTC.

As regards this clonotype: A read error may be the cause here, since a much bigger clone is one base away. The chain recombines TRBV29-1 with TRBJ2-7; the D gene is possibly TRBD2 (5 bases). This CDR3 has 14 amino acids. V was trimmed by 4 bases and J by 5 bases, leaving 18 bases between them. CDR1 and CDR2 from the germline V gene are SQVTM and ANQGSEA. CDR3 loop: CSVAREYSSHEQYF. Here the CDR3 DNA reads TGCAGCGTTGCCCGGGAATATAGCAGCCACGAGCAGTACTTC.

As for this clonotype: This may be a read error: a much more frequent sequence differs by one nucleotide. This rearrangement joins TRBV4-3 to TRBJ1-5; D uncertain. This CDR3 region has 13 residues. The germline V gene has CDR1 LGHNA and CDR2 YSLEER. V was clipped by 1 base and J by 7 bases, with 8 bases between them. The CDR3 sequence is CASSQGLAQPQHF. The CDR3 DNA reads as TGCGCCAGCAGCCAAGGTCTCGCGCAGCCCCAGCATTTT.

The chain joins TRBV6-2 or TRBV6-3 to TRBJ1-1, with 9 bases aligning to TRBD1. This CDR3 has 13 residues. J gave up 10 bases and V 4 bases, and 7 bases lay outside the gene matches. The germline V gene encodes CDR1 MNHEY and CDR2 SVGEGT. The CDR3 region is CASSSDRGMGAFF. The CDR3 bases are TGTGCCAGCAGTTCCGACAGGGGGATGGGAGCTTTCTTT.

Turning to this clonotype: This could be a read error, since a much larger clone is one nucleotide away. This chain connects TRBV4-1 to TRBJ2-3; D is perhaps TRBD1 or TRBD2 (5 bases each). Looked up from germline, CDR1 is MGHRA and CDR2 is YSYEKL. This CDR3 spans 13 amino acids. CDR3 sequence reads: CASSRDRSDTQCF. The CDR3 coding sequence is TGCGCCAGCAGCCGGGACCGGTCAGATACGCAGTGTTTT.

Remarks on this clonotype: One junction end does not reproduce the germline sequence, and a read error may be involved. The chain recombines TRBV11-2 with TRBJ2-1; TRBD1 is a possible D gene (6 bases). There are 14 residues in the CDR3. Germline loops: CDR1 SGHAT, CDR2 FQNNGV. The CDR3 reads CTSSYERGYNEQFF. In DNA form, the CDR3 reads TGTACCAGCAGCTACGAGAGGGGGTACAATGAGCAGTTCTTC.

Comments on this clonotype: A junction end diverges from the germline sequence, so it may reflect a read error. The chain is built from TRBV11-2 and TRBJ2-6; tentatively, D is TRBD1 (5 bases). There are 14 residues in the CDR3. Germline CDR1 and CDR2: SGHAT and FQNNGV. CDR3 sequence: CASSLYRGANVLIF. The CDR3 DNA reads TGTGCCAGCAGCTTATATCGTGGGGCCAACGTCCTGATTTTC.

A remark on this clonotype: A single base separates this from a much larger clone, so it may be a read error. The chain uses TRBV12-3 or TRBV12-4 and TRBJ2-3; D perhaps matches TRBD1 (6 bases). This CDR3 comprises 15 residues. CDR3 amino acids: CASSARRQDKDMQYF. In nucleotides, the CDR3 is TGTGCCAGCAGTGCTCGCAGACAGGATAAAGATATGCAGTATTTT.

The chain recombines TRBV11-2 with TRBJ2-5; tentative D call: TRBD2 (6 bases). V was cut by 4 bases and J by 2 bases, with 26 bases left in between. The CDR3 consists of 19 residues. Per the germline V gene, CDR1 is SGHAT and CDR2 is FQNNGV. Here the CDR3 DNA reads TGTGCCAGCAGCTGGGGGGACCTTTCGAGGGGCCATATACAAGAGACCCAGTACTTC. Protein sequence: CASSWGDLSRGHIQETQYF.

This chain uses TRBV5-6 with TRBJ2-4; TRBD2 agrees at 13 bases. The CDR3 consists of 15 residues. CDR1 is SGHDT and CDR2 is YYEEEE in the germline V gene. The V gene end was trimmed by 4 bases and the J gene end by 4 bases; junction bases not matched to a gene: 2. CDR3 loop: CASSMGLAGKNIQYF. The CDR3 DNA sequence: TGTGCCAGCAGCATGGGACTAGCGGGAAAAAACATTCAGTACTTC.

This clonotype was found many times. The J gene is TRBJ2-3, the V gene TRBV11-3; D is undetermined. Germline V gives CDR1 SGHNT, CDR2 YENEEA. V was clipped by 2 bases and J by 0 bases, with 9 bases between them. CDR3 size: 15 residues. The CDR3 DNA is TGTGCCAGCAGCTTAAAGTATGGTAGCACAGATACGCAGTATTTT. As protein: CASSLKYGSTDTQYF.

V usage is TRBV14 and J usage is TRBJ2-1; D is unclear. The CDR3 extends over 14 amino acids. Germline V gene data show CDR1 as SGHDN and CDR2 as FVKESK. The V end lost 0 bases, the J end lost 4 bases, and 7 bases lay between the germline ends. CDR3 coding DNA: TGTGCCAGCAGCCAAGAGGGCGGATACAATGAGCAGTTCTTC. Protein: CASSQEGGYNEQFF. The variable domain in full, completed from reference TRBV14 and TRBJ2-1, reads EAGVTQFPSHSVIEKGQTVTLRCDPISGHDNLYWYRRVMGKEIKFLLHFVKESKQDESGMPNNRFLAERTGGTYSTLKVQPAELEDSGVYFCASSQEGGYNEQFFGPGTRLTVL.

This clonotype was detected ten times or more. The chain links TRBV5-5 to TRBJ2-6, with D unclear. This CDR3 has 15 amino acids. Germline-derived CDR1 and CDR2 are SGHKS and YYEKEE (reference sequence). V was trimmed by 0 bases and J by 0 bases, leaving 4 bases between them. The CDR3 loop is CASSLGDSGANVLTF. CDR3 sequence (DNA): TGTGCCAGCAGCTTGGGGGACTCTGGGGCCAACGTCCTGACTTTC.

This clonotype was found many times. This chain uses TRBV4-2 with TRBJ1-3; D might be TRBD1 (5 bases). Deletions cut 0 bases from V and 4 bases from J, with 10 bases between. This CDR3 is 15 amino acids long. CDR1 is LGHNA, CDR2 YNFKEQ, per germline. The CDR3 DNA follows: TGTGCCAGCAGCCAAGATTCAGGGCCGGGAAACACCATATATTTT. This gives the protein CASSQDSGPGNTIYF.

Remarks on this clonotype: A read error is possible here, since a much larger clone lies one base away. The V gene is TRBV29-1, the J gene TRBJ1-4, with D tentatively TRBD1 (5 bases). Germline lookup yields CDR1 SQVTM and CDR2 ANQGSEA. The CDR3 runs 15 residues. CDR3 in amino acids: CSVEFPGATNDKLFF. The DNA for the CDR3 is TGCAGCGTTGAATTCCCCGGGGCAACTAATGACAAACTGTTTTTT.

As concerns this clonotype: This may arise from a read error, as a much more abundant clone is one base away. The genes are TRBV29-1 and TRBJ2-7, with unresolved D. The V end was cut by 4 bases, the J end by 0 bases, with 7 bases between. Per the germline V gene, CDR1 is SQVTM and CDR2 is ANQGSEA. CDR3 length: 12 residues. The CDR3 bases are TGCAGCGTTGCAGGCGACTCCTACGAGCAGTACTTC. This gives the protein CSVAGDSYEQYF.

This chain links TRBV12-3 or TRBV12-4 with TRBJ1-6; no clear D gene. CDR3 length: 16 residues. The ends were cut back, 6 bases at V and 7 bases at J, with 19 bases in the middle. The CDR3 loop reads CASRGPQGVGNSPLHF. The CDR3 DNA follows: TGTGCCAGCAGGGGCCCCCAAGGAGTAGGAAATTCACCCCTCCACTTT.

This clonotype was counted a few times. This chain links TRBV6-5 with TRBJ2-7, with TRBD2 matching over 9 bases. The germline gives CDR1 MNHEY, CDR2 SVGAGI. V shed 6 bases and J 5 bases; nucleotides not matched to a gene: 14. The CDR3 extends over 16 amino acids. The CDR3 sequence: CASRPGISSGGDEQYF. The CDR3 DNA is TGTGCCAGCAGACCCGGGATTAGTAGCGGGGGTGACGAGCAGTACTTC.

This clonotype came up once. Sequence at one end of the junction differs from germline and may be a read error. The chain employs TRBV11-1 and TRBJ2-7; TRBD1 matches 8 bases. The CDR3 loop spans 15 amino acids. Germline CDR1 SGHAT, CDR2 FQDESV (reference sequence). CDR3 DNA: TGTGCCAGCAGCTCCAGACAGGGGCCCTCATACGACCAGTACTTC. As protein: CASSSRQGPSYDQYF.

CDR3 nucleotide sequence: TGTGCCAGCAGCCAAGGACAGGGGTATAATTCACCCCTCCACTTT. Its translation is CASSQGQGYNSPLHF. The chain links TRBV14 to TRBJ1-6, with 8 nucleotides matching TRBD1. This CDR3 is 15 amino acids long. The junction had 0 bases not matched to a gene; V was cut back by 1 base and J by 4 bases. Germline V lookup: CDR1 SGHDN, CDR2 FVKESK.

A remark on this clonotype: It is likely a read error, because the conserved phenylalanine at the end of the CDR3 is missing. The chain carries TRBV6-6 and TRBJ2-1, with TRBD2 matching over 11 bases. Trimming removed 6 bases from V and 6 bases from J; junction bases left unmatched: 4. The germline CDR1 and CDR2 sequences are MNHNY and SVGAGI (reference sequence). The CDR3 is 14 residues long. The CDR3 sequence: CASSPTSGGNEQFS. In DNA, the CDR3 is TGTGCCAGCAGCCCTACTAGCGGGGGCAATGAGCAGTTCTCC.

V usage is TRBV19 and J usage is TRBJ1-2; 7 bases agree with TRBD1. CDR3 size: 15 residues. CDR1 is LNHDA and CDR2 is SQIVND in the germline V gene (reference sequence). With 5 bases clipped from V and 4 bases from J, the junction kept 10 bases outside the gene matches. The CDR3 DNA is TGTGCCAGTAGTGAAACCGGGACAGTTGTCTATGGCTACACCTTC. This sequence encodes CASSETGTVVYGYTF.

Worth noting for this clonotype: A much larger clone differs from this one at a single base, so this may be a read error. This chain links TRBV6-1 with TRBJ2-2, with D perhaps given as TRBD1 or TRBD2 (6 bases each). This CDR3 spans 16 amino acids. Germline V CDR1 and CDR2: MNHNS, SASEGT. Trimming stripped 11 bases from V and 4 bases from J, with 23 bases between. In DNA, the CDR3 is TGTGCCGCCCCAAGGGGGGCTCTCCTTGGCACCGGGGAGCTGTTTTTT. Translation: CAAPRGALLGTGELFF.

The chain joins TRBV14 to TRBJ2-4; TRBD2 is a possible D gene (5 bases). Between the trimmed V and J ends, which lost 6 bases and 4 bases, there was a span of 13 bases. The CDR3 runs 14 residues. Germline V gene lookup returns CDR1 SGHDN and CDR2 FVKESK. The CDR3 DNA sequence: TGTGCCAGCAGTCGCGGCGGGCCGAAAAACATTCAGTACTTC. Protein sequence: CASSRGGPKNIQYF.

V usage is TRBV13 and J usage is TRBJ2-7; TRBD2 matches 11 bases. The V and J ends lost 4 bases and 3 bases, in that order; junction bases with no gene match: 8. The CDR3 totals 16 residues. Germline V gives CDR1 PRHDT, CDR2 FYEKMQ (reference sequence). As DNA, the CDR3 is TGTGCCAGCAGCTCCCGGAGTCTAGCGGGGGGCTACGAGCAGTACTTC. As protein: CASSSRSLAGGYEQYF.

This clonotype appeared many times. V usage is TRBV6-6 and J usage is TRBJ2-5; the match to TRBD2 covers 9 bases. Germline V gene sequence: CDR1 MNHNY, CDR2 SVGAGI (reference sequence). Losses at the gene ends were 8 bases for V and 2 bases for J; bases not matched to a gene: 3. This CDR3 is built from 13 residues. CDR3 in amino acids: CASGLARQETQYF. The CDR3 nucleotides are TGTGCCAGCGGACTAGCGCGGCAAGAGACCCAGTACTTC.

In this sample, this clonotype turned up many times. The chain employs TRBV4-3 and TRBJ1-5; D unresolved. This CDR3 contains 13 residues. V lost 0 bases and J 7 bases, leaving 7 bases between the germline ends. Germline lookup yields CDR1 LGHNA and CDR2 YSLEER. The CDR3 loop is CASSQDLAQPQHF. The CDR3 DNA reads as TGCGCCAGCAGCCAAGATCTCGCGCAGCCCCAGCATTTT.